Described below is a single T cell receptor (beta chain) sequence and its context. Its antigen is unknown. The record originates from a study of T cell responses to AZD1222 COVID-19 vaccine. Measured with immunoSEQ multiplex PCR; TCRdb has only the in-frame clones, and not every one. The table includes just under 95,000 clones, more than 75% detected once. Study-wide results and caveats: Across the whole spike, CD4 TCRs peaked at regions 160-218 and 743-854. Donor demographics were predominantly white British with a female majority; clonal diversity may be underestimated. Spike-specific TCR depth and breadth grew after two AZD1222 doses. Researchers took repertoire samples only after the peak T cell response had come.

This receptor was taken from an adult in good health. Sample: peripheral blood, taken on day 0 of AZD1222 vaccination.

CDR3 nucleotides: TGTGCCAGCAGCTTAGGAGGCGGGAGAAACACTGAAGCTTTCTTT. Translation gives CASSLGGGRNTEAFF. The genes are TRBV7-8 and TRBJ1-1; D unresolved. The CDR3 is 15 amino acids. Germline loops: CDR1 SGHVS, CDR2 FQNEAQ. V shed 1 base and J shed 2 bases, with 11 bases lying between them.